This is a list of T cell receptor beta chains from one sample in a study of T-cell reconstitution after alpha-beta-depleted transplantation in children. TCRdb reprocessed the PCR reads via MiXCR and lists one record per CDR3 protein. The sample lists about 70,000 distinct CDR3 sequences, roughly a tenth occurring once. The material was PBMCs, obtained before TCRalphabeta/CD19-depleted stem cell transplant. The receptors were sampled from a boy aged 5-17 years with acute myeloid leukemia, due to receive a stem cell transplant. Both conserved end residues are part of each CDR3. A D gene is named only where the DNA matches it firmly. Part of the rows lack a size; the others show once, few, many or a class for expanded clones.

j_call	clone_size	v_call	d_call	cdr3_nt	cdr3_aa
TRBJ2-7	many	TRBV12-3/TRBV12-4	TRBD2	TGTGCCAGCAGTGGGGGACTAGCGGGAGGAATCGGCGAGCAGTACTTC	CASSGGLAGGIGEQYF
TRBJ1-1	many	TRBV27	.	TGTGCCAGCAGTTTAGTCGGGAGGGCGGGCACTGAAGCTTTCTTT	CASSLVGRAGTEAFF
TRBJ1-6	many	TRBV5-1	TRBD1	TGCGCCAGCAGCCTGGACAGGGGATACTCACCCCTCCACTTT	CASSLDRGYSPLHF
TRBJ2-1	many	TRBV12-5	TRBD1	TGTGCTAGTGGTTTGACCTCTCCGGGACAGGGGGCGGGAGGCCCAAACAATGAGCAGTTCTTC	CASGLTSPGQGAGGPNNEQFF
TRBJ2-7	many	TRBV6-2/TRBV6-3	TRBD2	TGTGCCAGCACTACTAGCGGGAGGGCCTATGGTGAGCAGTACTTC	CASTTSGRAYGEQYF
TRBJ2-1	many	TRBV7-2	.	TGTGCCAGCAGCCGCCGGATGGTAAATGAGCAGTTCTTC	CASSRRMVNEQFF
TRBJ2-1	many	TRBV24-1	.	TGTGCCACCAGTGACCCCGGTCAGGGGAACCTTTACAATGAGCAGTTCTTC	CATSDPGQGNLYNEQFF
TRBJ2-1	many	TRBV11-2	.	TGTGCCAGCAGCCAAGGGACTTCCGGGGGCAGGAATGAGCAGTTCTTC	CASSQGTSGGRNEQFF
TRBJ1-3	medium-sized	TRBV25-1	.	TGTGCCAGCAGTGAATTGGCCTCTGGAAACACCATATATTTT	CASSELASGNTIYF
TRBJ1-2	many	TRBV12-3/TRBV12-4	.	TGTGCCAGCAGTTTAGGGGGCGGCTACACCTTC	CASSLGGGYTF
TRBJ2-2	many	TRBV20-1	TRBD2	TGCAGTGCTTCAGACGGACGTGGACTAGGGGGGGAGCTGTTTTTT	CSASDGRGLGGELFF
TRBJ2-5	many	TRBV12-3/TRBV12-4	TRBD2	TGTGCCAGCAGTTCGCGGGGGGGCGGGGAGACCCAGTACTTC	CASSSRGGGETQYF
TRBJ1-2	many	TRBV11-2	.	TGTGCCAGCAGCTTATTGTCTCCCAACTATGGCTACACCTTC	CASSLLSPNYGYTF
TRBJ1-6	many	TRBV2	.	TGTGCCAGCAGTGAAGTAGTCGGATATAATTCACCCCTCCACTTT	CASSEVVGYNSPLHF
TRBJ1-2	many	TRBV5-1	.	TGCGCCAGCAGCTTGCCCCAAACTCACTATGGCTACACCTTC	CASSLPQTHYGYTF
TRBJ1-2	many	TRBV6-5	.	TGTGCCAGCAGAGCACCGGGACTCCACACCCGGGACTATGGCTACACCTTC	CASRAPGLHTRDYGYTF
TRBJ2-5	few	TRBV7-7	.	TGTGCTAGCAGTTCAGGCTTCGTCGGGAGACAAGAGACCCAGTACTTC	CASSSGFVGRQETQYF
TRBJ2-1	many	TRBV5-8	TRBD2	TGTGCCAGCAGCTCCGGGAGGCTAGCGGGAGGTTTAGGTGAGCAGTTCTTC	CASSSGRLAGGLGEQFF
TRBJ2-1	few	TRBV5-6	TRBD2	TGTGCCAGCAGCTCAACCATAGCCGGACTAGCGGGAGGCCGCTACAATGAGCAGTTCTTC	CASSSTIAGLAGGRYNEQFF
TRBJ1-2	.	TRBV27	.	TGTGCCAGCAGTTTGGATGGGTTCAATGGCTACACCTTC	CASSLDGFNGYTF
TRBJ2-6	.	TRBV6-7	.	TGTGCCAGCAGCTACACAGGGTCTGGGGCCAACGTCCCGACTTTC	CASSYTGSGANVPTF
TRBJ1-2	many	TRBV5-1	.	TGCGCCAGCAGCCGGACGCATGACTATGGCTACACCTTC	CASSRTHDYGYTF
TRBJ2-7	many	TRBV7-6	.	TGTGCCAGCAGCTTAGCGCTAGCCGGTGGGGTGGGGGAGCAGTACTTC	CASSLALAGGVGEQYF
TRBJ2-1	many	TRBV2	TRBD2	TGTGCCACCCCACGACTAGCGGGGGACAATGAGCAGTTCTTC	CATPRLAGDNEQFF
TRBJ2-3	many	TRBV11-3	TRBD2	TGTGCCAGCAGCTTCCCAAGGGCTAGCGGGAACGCCCTAGTCACAGATACGCAGTATTTT	CASSFPRASGNALVTDTQYF
TRBJ1-5	many	TRBV20-1	.	TGCAGTGCTAGTTCGGGACAAGCAGTGGGCTATCGCAATCAGCCCCAGCATTTT	CSASSGQAVGYRNQPQHF
TRBJ2-3	many	TRBV7-3	.	TGTGCCAGCAGCTTAACGTTAAAGGGTACAGATACGCAGTATTTT	CASSLTLKGTDTQYF
TRBJ2-3	many	TRBV20-1	TRBD2	TGCAGTGCTTCACTTCTAGCGGGGGGGCTGACAGATACGCAGTATTTT	CSASLLAGGLTDTQYF